This T cell receptor (beta chain) appears in the sequencing data of a study of blood T cell repertoires in COVID-19. On the study more broadly: T cells, B-cell-depleted T cells, or PBMCs supplied cDNA or gDNA.

V was clipped by 0 bases and J by 0 bases; unmatched bases: 1. The germline CDR1 and CDR2 sequences are MNHEY and SVGAGI. The CDR3 is made up of 16 amino acids. Authors' methods: How many nucleated cells were present was estimated from reference gene primer amplification. The data were produced by immunoSEQ multiplex PCR, yet TCRdb's version contains in-frame clones alone and is incomplete. V and J calls and clone size are copied from that table; D and trimming were computed from the DNA. This sample has tens of thousands of clones, with roughly 84% found just once. The rearrangement uses TRBV6-5 and TRBJ2-1, with TRBD2 matching over 8 bases. The source material was peripheral blood. This sequence originates from a man in his 70s with acute or convalescent COVID-19. The CDR3 is CASSYSAGGSYNEQFF. In nucleotides, the CDR3 is TGTGCCAGCAGTTACTCCGCGGGGGGCTCCTACAATGAGCAGTTCTTC.